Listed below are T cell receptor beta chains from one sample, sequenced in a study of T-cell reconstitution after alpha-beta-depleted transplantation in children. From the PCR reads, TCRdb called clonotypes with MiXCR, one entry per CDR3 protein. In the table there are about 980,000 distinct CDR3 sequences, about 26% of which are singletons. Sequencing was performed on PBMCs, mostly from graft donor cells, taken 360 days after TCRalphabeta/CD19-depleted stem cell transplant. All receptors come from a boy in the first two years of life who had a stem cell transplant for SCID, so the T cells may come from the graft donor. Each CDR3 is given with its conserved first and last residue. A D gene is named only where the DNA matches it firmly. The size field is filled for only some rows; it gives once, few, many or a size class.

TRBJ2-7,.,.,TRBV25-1,CASSEFEWGTLPYEQYF,TGTGCCAGCAGTGAATTTGAGTGGGGGACCCTCCCCTACGAGCAGTACTTC
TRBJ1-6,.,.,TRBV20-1,CSARGDRWGFDSPLHF,TGCAGTGCTAGAGGTGACAGGTGGGGGTTTGATTCACCCCTCCACTTT
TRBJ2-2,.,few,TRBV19,CASFRPGSTGELFF,TGTGCCAGCTTTCGGCCAGGCAGCACCGGGGAGCTGTTTTTT
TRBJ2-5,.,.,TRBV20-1,CSAREFRQQETQYF,TGCAGTGCTAGAGAGTTCAGGCAGCAAGAGACCCAGTACTTC
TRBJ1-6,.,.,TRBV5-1,CASSFIIGANSPLHF,TGCGCCAGCAGCTTTATAATCGGGGCGAATTCACCCCTCCACTTT
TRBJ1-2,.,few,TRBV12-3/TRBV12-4,CASSFPSGVGPLNYGYTF,TGTGCCAGCAGTTTCCCCTCAGGGGTAGGTCCCCTTAACTATGGCTACACCTTC
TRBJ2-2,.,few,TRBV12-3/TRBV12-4,CASSFSGSGYYTGELFF,TGTGCCAGCAGTTTCAGTGGTAGCGGCTATTACACCGGGGAGCTGTTTTTT
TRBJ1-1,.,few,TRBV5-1,CASSRPPQGSNTEAFF,TGCGCCAGCAGCCGACCGCCGCAGGGGTCGAACACTGAAGCTTTCTTT
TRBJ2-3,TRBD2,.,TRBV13,CASSLWGGLLLTDTQYF,TGTGCCAGCAGCTTATGGGGGGGACTATTACTCACAGATACGCAGTATTTT
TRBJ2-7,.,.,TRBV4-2,CASSRDHTGPPYEQYF,TGTGCCAGCAGCCGGGATCATACGGGGCCCCCTTACGAGCAGTACTTC
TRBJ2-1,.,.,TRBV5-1,CASNPGSSYNEQFF,TGCGCCAGCAACCCAGGGAGCTCCTACAATGAGCAGTTCTTC
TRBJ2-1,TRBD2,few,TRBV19,CASSDSGFSYNEQFF,TGTGCCAGTAGTGATAGCGGGTTCTCCTACAATGAGCAGTTCTTC
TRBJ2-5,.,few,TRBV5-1,CASSSPGGAETQYF,TGCGCCAGCAGCTCACCAGGGGGGGCAGAGACCCAGTACTTC
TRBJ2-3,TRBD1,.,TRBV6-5,CASSYSEGGRNTQYF,TGTGCCAGCAGTTACTCGGAAGGGGGCAGGAATACGCAGTATTTT
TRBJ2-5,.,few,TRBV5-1,CASSLFWQGKAQETQYF,TGCGCCAGCAGCTTATTTTGGCAGGGGAAGGCCCAAGAGACCCAGTACTTC
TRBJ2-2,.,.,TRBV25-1,CASSVGPQRLFF,TGTGCCAGCAGCGTCGGGCCTCAAAGGCTGTTTTTT
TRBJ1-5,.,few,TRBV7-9,CASSLISRGGNQPQHF,TGTGCCAGCAGCTTAATTAGCAGGGGTGGCAATCAGCCCCAGCATTTT
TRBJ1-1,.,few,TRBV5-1,CASSPRWGGGTEAFF,TGCGCCAGCAGTCCCAGGTGGGGCGGTGGCACTGAAGCTTTCTTT
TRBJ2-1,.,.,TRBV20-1,CSARGALAYYNEQFF,TGCAGTGCTAGGGGGGCACTAGCCTATTACAATGAGCAGTTCTTC
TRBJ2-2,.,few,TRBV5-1,CASWSPGTGDTNTGELFF,TGCGCCAGCTGGTCCCCTGGGACCGGCGATACGAACACCGGGGAGCTGTTTTTT
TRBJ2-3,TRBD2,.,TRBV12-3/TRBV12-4,CASSFSGRLAGRSTDTQYF,TGTGCCAGCAGTTTCTCTGGGAGACTAGCGGGGAGATCGACAGATACGCAGTATTTT
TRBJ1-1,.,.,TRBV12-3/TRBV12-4,CASTFSGTVNTEAFF,TGTGCCAGCACCTTCTCCGGGACGGTGAACACTGAAGCTTTCTTT
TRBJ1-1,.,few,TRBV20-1,CSANRVGDTEAFF,TGCAGTGCCAACCGCGTAGGGGACACTGAAGCTTTCTTT
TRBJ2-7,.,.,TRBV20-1,CSAYTGTGYEQYF,TGCAGTGCGTATACAGGGACTGGCTACGAGCAGTACTTC
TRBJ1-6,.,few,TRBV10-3,CAISERSSYNSPLHF,TGTGCCATCAGTGAACGGAGCTCCTATAATTCACCCCTCCACTTT
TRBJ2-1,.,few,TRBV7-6,CASSFITESYNEQFF,TGTGCCAGCAGCTTTATCACTGAGTCCTACAATGAGCAGTTCTTC
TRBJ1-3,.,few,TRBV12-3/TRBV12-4,CASTLRPGNTIYF,TGTGCCAGCACTCTGCGCCCTGGAAACACCATATATTTT
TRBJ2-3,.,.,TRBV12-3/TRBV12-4,CASSLMGTADTQYF,TGTGCCAGCAGTTTAATGGGAACTGCAGATACGCAGTATTTT
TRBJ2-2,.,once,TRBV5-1,CASSLSLYTGELFF,TGCGCCAGCAGCTTATCACTTTACACCGGGGAGCTGTTTTTT
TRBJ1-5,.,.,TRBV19,CASRAGGNQPQHF,TGTGCCAGTAGGGCAGGGGGCAATCAGCCCCAGCATTTT
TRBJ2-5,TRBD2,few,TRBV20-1,CSAIWSGGRETQYF,TGCAGTGCTATTTGGAGCGGGGGGCGAGAGACCCAGTACTTC